The clone carrying this TCR beta chain appeared a few times. Its antigen is currently unknown. This sample was taken from a study of T-cell reconstitution after alpha-beta-depleted transplantation in children. Regarding the study as a whole: Surviving recipient T cells and thymic progenitors produced the high day-60 TCRbeta diversity seen in some patients. The main origin of T-cell counts and diversity one year after transplant was newly produced T cells. Where alpha-beta T cells came from about two months after transplant was reportedly several hundred expanded graft clones.

Unique molecular identifiers were incorporated during preparation of the TCRbeta library. TCRdb independently ran MiXCR on the PCR reads; one entry per CDR3 protein. Of 250,000 to 350,000 distinct CDR3 sequences in the sample, approximately 23% are singletons; the top ten hold about a tenth. Per germline, CDR1 SGDLS and CDR2 YYNGEE. V shed 0 bases and J shed 4 bases, with 9 bases lying between them. This CDR3 spans 14 amino acids. This chain links TRBV9 with TRBJ2-3; weak D call: TRBD2 (6 bases). The receptor was derived from a male patient younger than 18 who had a stem cell transplant for acute lymphoblastic leukemia, so the T cells may come from the graft donor. Source: PBMCs, mostly from graft donor cells, taken 180 days after TCRalphabeta/CD19-depleted stem cell transplant. The CDR3 reads CASSVGAGPDTQYF. The CDR3 DNA reads as TGTGCCAGCAGCGTAGGAGCGGGCCCAGATACGCAGTATTTT.